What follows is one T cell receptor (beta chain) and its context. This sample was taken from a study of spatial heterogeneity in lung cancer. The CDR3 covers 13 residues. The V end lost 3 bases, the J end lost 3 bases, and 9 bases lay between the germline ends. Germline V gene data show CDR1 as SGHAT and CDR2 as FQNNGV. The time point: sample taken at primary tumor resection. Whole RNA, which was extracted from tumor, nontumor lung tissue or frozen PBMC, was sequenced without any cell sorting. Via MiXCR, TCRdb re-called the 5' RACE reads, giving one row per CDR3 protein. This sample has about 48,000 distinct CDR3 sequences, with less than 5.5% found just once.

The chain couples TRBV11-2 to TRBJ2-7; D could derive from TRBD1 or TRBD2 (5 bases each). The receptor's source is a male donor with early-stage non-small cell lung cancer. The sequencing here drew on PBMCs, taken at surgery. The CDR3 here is CASSFGALYEQYF. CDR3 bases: TGTGCCAGCAGCTTCGGGGCACTCTACGAGCAGTACTTC.